Listed below are T cell receptor beta chains from one sample, sequenced in a study of CD8+ T cells in alopecia areata. Method: immunoSEQ multiplex PCR; TCRdb's copy keeps in-frame clones and lacks some. The sample records over 150,000 clones, roughly 60% being singletons. The material was CD4+ T cells sorted from blood, obtained at week 0. The receptors here all came from a human donor with alopecia areata. Both conserved end residues are part of each CDR3. D genes are given only for firm matches. Clone size is shown for a subset of rows, as once, few, many or a class of expanded clone.

j_call v_call d_call clone_size cdr3_aa cdr3_nt
TRBJ1-1 TRBV29-1 - few CSGRTVATEAFF TGCAGCGGCCGGACGGTTGCCACTGAAGCTTTCTTT
TRBJ2-6 TRBV5-6 - few CASINSEANVLTF TGTGCCAGCATCAATTCTGAGGCCAACGTCCTGACTTTC
TRBJ2-7 TRBV7-2 - - CASSPRHSYEQYF TGTGCCAGCAGCCCGCGCCACTCCTACGAGCAGTACTTC
TRBJ2-7 TRBV15 - - CATSRDGTRRSYEQYF TGTGCCACCAGCAGAGATGGCACCCGCCGATCCTACGAGCAGTACTTC
TRBJ1-2 TRBV27 - - CASAQKVLTTNGYTF TGTGCCAGCGCGCAAAAAGTACTTACGACTAATGGCTACACCTTC
TRBJ1-1 TRBV25-1 - - CASSANTEAFF TGTGCCAGCAGTGCGAACACTGAAGCTTTCTTT
TRBJ2-3 TRBV29-1 - - CSVNSRGDTQYF TGCAGCGTTAATTCAAGGGGAGATACGCAGTATTTT
TRBJ1-2 TRBV19 - few CASSTLAGYGYTF TGTGCCAGTAGTACATTGGCGGGATATGGCTACACCTTC
TRBJ2-7 TRBV30 TRBD2 - CAWSMWGGSYEQYF TGTGCCTGGAGTATGTGGGGGGGCTCCTACGAGCAGTACTTC
TRBJ2-3 TRBV2 - - CASRWGADTQYF TGTGCCAGCCGTTGGGGTGCAGATACGCAGTATTTT
TRBJ1-1 TRBV30 - - CAWREYGTTEAFF TGTGCCTGGAGGGAATATGGGACCACTGAAGCTTTCTTT
TRBJ1-5 TRBV7-2 - few CASSLDGSQNQPQHF TGTGCCAGCAGCTTAGATGGTTCACAGAATCAGCCCCAGCATTTT
TRBJ1-6 TRBV29-1 - - CSVRDGSNLGSPLHF TGCAGCGTACGGGACGGCTCCAATCTAGGTTCACCCCTCCACTTT
TRBJ1-1 TRBV9 - - CASSLEFREAFF TGTGCCAGTTCCCTAGAGTTTAGGGAAGCTTTCTTT
TRBJ2-3 TRBV7-8 TRBD2 few CASGGSTDTQYF TGTGCGTCGGGGGGAAGCACAGATACGCAGTATTTT
TRBJ1-4 TRBV30 - - CAWSGFGVNEKLFF TGTGCCTGGAGTGGTTTTGGGGTAAATGAAAAACTGTTTTTT
TRBJ1-2 TRBV30 TRBD1 - CAWSMNRGQYGYTF TGTGCCTGGAGTATGAACAGGGGACAATATGGCTACACCTTC
TRBJ1-3 TRBV9 - - CASSVVRNTIYF TGTGCCAGCAGCGTAGTAAGAAACACCATATATTTT
TRBJ1-1 TRBV30 TRBD1 - CAWRRDRDTEAFF TGTGCCTGGCGCAGGGACAGGGACACTGAAGCTTTCTTT
TRBJ2-6 TRBV14 - - CASSQEGPGANVLTF TGTGCCAGCAGCCAAGAGGGCCCTGGGGCCAACGTCCTGACTTTC
TRBJ1-1 TRBV29-1 - - CSVARSSNTEAFF TGCAGCGTTGCCCGCAGCTCGAACACTGAAGCTTTCTTT
TRBJ2-7 TRBV7-2 TRBD1 - CATSTGGTVLEQYF TGTGCCACCTCAACAGGGGGGACTGTGTTGGAACAGTACTTC
TRBJ2-7 TRBV29-1 TRBD1 few CSVEGQGAREQYF TGCAGCGTTGAAGGGCAGGGGGCGAGGGAGCAGTACTTC
TRBJ1-1 TRBV29-1 TRBD1 few CSAKQGRGEAFF TGCAGCGCCAAACAGGGGAGGGGTGAAGCTTTCTTT
TRBJ2-6 TRBV30 - - CAWSGRRPGGANVLTF TGTGCCTGGAGTGGACGGAGGCCTGGTGGGGCCAACGTCCTGACTTTC
TRBJ1-2 TRBV30 - - CAWTVGRAPRGYTF TGTGCCTGGACCGTGGGACGGGCCCCTCGTGGCTACACCTTC
TRBJ2-5 TRBV7-2 TRBD2 - CASTNGLAGKETQYF TGTGCCAGCACCAACGGACTAGCGGGGAAAGAGACCCAGTACTTC
TRBJ2-3 TRBV29-1 - - CSVGGASADTQYF TGCAGCGTTGGGGGGGCCAGTGCAGATACGCAGTATTTT
TRBJ1-5 TRBV10-3 - - CAISRDGHSGNQPQHF TGTGCCATCAGTAGGGACGGCCACTCGGGCAATCAGCCCCAGCATTTT
TRBJ2-7 TRBV27 TRBD1 - CATQGQGGYEQYF TGTGCCACCCAAGGACAGGGGGGCTACGAGCAGTACTTC
TRBJ1-1 TRBV7-2 - - CASKTMTGADTEAFF TGTGCCAGCAAGACTATGACGGGGGCGGACACTGAAGCTTTCTTT
TRBJ1-2 TRBV5-1 TRBD1 - CASSLDPGTATTF TGCGCCAGCAGCCTGGATCCGGGGACAGCCACCACCTTC
TRBJ2-5 TRBV29-1 TRBD1 - CSAGTALETQYF TGCAGCGCAGGGACAGCCCTCGAGACCCAGTACTTC
TRBJ1-2 TRBV29-1 - few CSVEENNYGYTF TGCAGCGTTGAGGAGAATAACTATGGCTACACCTTC
TRBJ1-1 TRBV29-1 - few CSVDRTNTEAFF TGCAGCGTTGACAGAACGAACACTGAAGCTTTCTTT
TRBJ1-6 TRBV7-2 TRBD1 few CASSARQGPNSPLHF TGTGCCAGCAGCGCGAGACAGGGGCCCAATTCACCCCTCCACTTT
TRBJ1-4 TRBV27 TRBD1 - CASSPYQGGGEKLFF TGTGCCAGCAGTCCATACCAGGGGGGCGGTGAAAAACTGTTTTTT
TRBJ1-2 TRBV6-5 - - CASGQTRNYGYTF TGTGCCAGCGGACAGACCCGAAACTATGGCTACACCTTC
TRBJ2-3 TRBV29-1 TRBD1 once CSVGGTGGSDTQYF TGCAGCGTAGGGGGGACAGGGGGCTCAGATACGCAGTATTTT
TRBJ1-2 TRBV29-1 - - CSVERWGRWGYTF TGCAGCGTTGAACGCTGGGGGCGATGGGGCTACACCTTC
TRBJ1-1 TRBV25-1 - once CASSESGGNTEAFF TGTGCCAGCAGTGAATCGGGGGGAAACACTGAAGCTTTCTTT
TRBJ1-1 TRBV5-6 - - CASSLRQGLVTEAFF TGTGCCAGCAGCTTGAGGCAGGGGCTGGTCACTGAAGCTTTCTTT
TRBJ2-1 TRBV2 - - CASGGEQFF TGTGCCAGTGGGGGTGAGCAGTTCTTC
TRBJ2-4 TRBV30 - - CAWSVFFGDRDIQYF TGTGCCTGGAGTGTATTTTTTGGGGATAGGGACATTCAGTACTTC
TRBJ2-3 TRBV5-1 TRBD2 - CASSLLAGGTDTQYF TGCGCCAGCAGCTTACTAGCGGGGGGCACAGATACGCAGTATTTT
TRBJ1-3 TRBV29-1 - - CSVDLPGGNTIYF TGCAGCGTCGACCTTCCAGGTGGAAACACCATATATTTT
TRBJ2-5 TRBV2 - - CASKLDRGAQETQYF TGTGCCAGCAAACTGGACAGAGGGGCCCAAGAGACCCAGTACTTC
TRBJ1-1 TRBV29-1 - - CSVGGRLNTEAFF TGCAGCGTTGGGGGACGGTTGAACACTGAAGCTTTCTTT
TRBJ1-1 TRBV5-6 TRBD1 - CASSQGAGGTEAFF TGTGCCAGCAGCCAGGGGGCCGGGGGTACTGAAGCTTTCTTT
TRBJ2-2 TRBV29-1 - - CSVEEESGSRAITGELFF TGCAGCGTTGAAGAAGAAAGTGGTAGCAGGGCCATCACCGGGGAGCTGTTTTTT
TRBJ2-7 TRBV27 - - CASTSWAAGSYEQYF TGTGCCAGCACCTCCTGGGCGGCCGGCTCCTACGAGCAGTACTTC